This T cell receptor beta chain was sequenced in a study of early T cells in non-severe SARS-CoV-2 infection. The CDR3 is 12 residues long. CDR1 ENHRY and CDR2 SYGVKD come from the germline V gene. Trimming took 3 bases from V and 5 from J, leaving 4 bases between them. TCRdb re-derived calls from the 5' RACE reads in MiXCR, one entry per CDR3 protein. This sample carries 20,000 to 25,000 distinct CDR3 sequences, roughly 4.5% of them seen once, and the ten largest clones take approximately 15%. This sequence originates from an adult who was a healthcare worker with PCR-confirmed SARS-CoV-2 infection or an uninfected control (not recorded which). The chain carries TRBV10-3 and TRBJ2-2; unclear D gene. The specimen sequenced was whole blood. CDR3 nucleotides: TGTGCCATCAGTGAACTAACCGGGGAGCTGTTTTTT. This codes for CAISELTGELFF.